Following are 14 T cell receptor beta chains from one sample sequenced in a study of vaccination and CD4 T cells after COVID-19. The study sequenced cultured CD4+ T cell DNA using the Oncomine TCR Beta short-read assay. From the PCR reads, TCRdb called clonotypes with MiXCR, one entry per CDR3 protein. The data hold over 10,000 distinct CDR3 sequences, with 40% to 65% observed a single time. As to treatment: approximately 11-day PBMC culture with coronavirus spike peptide pools or control peptides (ViraFEST assay). Antigens for these TCRs are unknown. The sample consisted of CD4+ T cells from blood, cultured in vitro. The receptors stem from a human donor who had recovered from COVID-19.

This clonotype was found once. V gene TRBV5-1 combines with J gene TRBJ2-6; 8 bases match TRBD1. V trimming: 4 bases; J trimming: 5 bases; junction bases outside the gene matches: 5. The CDR3 consists of 15 residues. Germline CDR1 reads SGHRS; CDR2 reads YFSETQ. Written as DNA, the CDR3 is TGCGCCAGCAGCCCCTCAGGGGGCTGGGCCAACGTCCTGACTTTC. Its translation: CASSPSGGWANVLTF. Drawing the rest from reference TRBV5-1 and TRBJ2-6, the complete variable domain is KAGVTQTPRYLIKTRGQQVTLSCSPISGHRSVSWYQQTPGQGLQFLFEYFSETQRNKGNFPGRFSGRQFSNSRSEMNVSTLELGDSALYLCASSPSGGWANVLTFGAGSRLTVL.

This clonotype was detected only a few times. This chain connects TRBV10-3 to TRBJ2-5; unclear D gene. The germline V gene encodes CDR1 ENHRY and CDR2 SYGVKD. V dropped 10 bases and J dropped 0 bases, with 9 bases sitting between them. This CDR3 is 12 amino acids long. The chain's CDR3 is CATQDNQETQYF. CDR3 nucleotide sequence: TGTGCCACCCAAGATAACCAAGAGACCCAGTACTTC.

The chain links TRBV18 to TRBJ2-7; 10 bases map to TRBD1. Per the germline V gene, CDR1 is KGHSH and CDR2 is LQKENI. Trimming removed 3 bases from V and 3 bases from J; junction bases left unmatched: 2. The CDR3 runs 14 residues. In DNA, the CDR3 is TGTGCCAGCTCACCGGACAGGGGGGTCTACGAGCAGTACTTC. This gives the protein CASSPDRGVYEQYF.

The chain is built from TRBV5-1 and TRBJ2-7, with 12 bases matching TRBD2. This CDR3 contains 15 residues. Looked up from germline, CDR1 is SGHRS and CDR2 is YFSETQ. The J segment lost 6 bases and the V segment lost 2 bases, leaving 6 bases of the junction unmatched. The CDR3: CASSFLAGGPSEQYF. The CDR3 bases are TGCGCCAGCAGCTTCCTAGCGGGAGGGCCGTCCGAGCAGTACTTC.

The rearrangement links TRBV7-9 to TRBJ2-7; D is undetermined. Germline-derived CDR1 and CDR2 are SEHNR and FQNEAQ (reference sequence). The CDR3 is 12 residues long. The V and J ends lost 1 base and 7 bases respectively, with 8 bases between them. Here the CDR3 reads CASSLEYQEQYF. The CDR3 DNA is TGTGCCAGCAGCTTAGAGTATCAAGAGCAGTACTTC.

The chain links TRBV10-3 to TRBJ2-5; D is possibly TRBD2 (7 bases). V gave up 10 bases and J gave up 4 bases, with 19 bases separating them. Germline V gives CDR1 ENHRY, CDR2 SYGVKD. This CDR3 is built from 14 residues. As DNA, the CDR3 is TGTGCCACTCAAGGGGGGGGGTCCCCAGAGACCCAGTACTTC. Translated: CATQGGGSPETQYF.

The chain links TRBV7-3 to TRBJ2-5; no reliable D call. V was pared by 5 bases and J by 2 bases, with 12 bases between. This CDR3 region has 14 residues. Germline lookup yields CDR1 SGHTA and CDR2 FQGTGA. The CDR3 bases are TGTGCCAGCAGCCCGTACTTTAATCAAGAGACCCAGTACTTC. Protein product: CASSPYFNQETQYF.

In regard to this clonotype: Relative to the germline gene, one junction end is altered; a read error may explain this. The V call is TRBV2, the J call TRBJ1-5; possibly TRBD1 for D (6 bases). The CDR3 is 16 amino acids. Germline CDR1 reads SNHLY; CDR2 reads FYNNEI. CDR3 nucleotides: TGTGCCTCCCGGGGGACACAGAGGGGTAGCAATCAGTCCCAGCATTTT. Its translation: CASRGTQRGSNQSQHF.

The chain couples TRBV20-1 to TRBJ2-7; the D call may be TRBD1 or TRBD2 (6 bases each). Looked up from germline, CDR1 is DFQATT and CDR2 is SNEGSKA (reference sequence). Trimming removed 5 bases at V and 1 base at J, with 18 bases between. The CDR3 has 15 amino acids. The CDR3 loop reads CSAPGGGSLSYEQYF. CDR3 in DNA: TGCAGTGCTCCCGGGGGCGGAAGCCTTTCCTACGAGCAGTACTTC.

In this sample, this clonotype turned up once. J is TRBJ2-3 and V is TRBV29-1, with D unclear. Trimming removed 3 bases from V and 0 bases from J, with 10 bases in between. From germline, CDR1 is SQVTM and CDR2 ANQGSEA. The CDR3 has 14 amino acids. The CDR3 spells CSVEWQFSTDTQYF. The CDR3 nucleotides read TGCAGCGTTGAGTGGCAGTTTAGCACAGATACGCAGTATTTT.

The gene calls are TRBV10-3 and TRBJ1-2; 10 bases agree with TRBD1. Germline V CDR1 and CDR2: ENHRY, SYGVKD. After removal of 4 bases from V and 7 bases from J, the junction contained 6 bases not matched to a gene. The CDR3 totals 14 residues. The CDR3 DNA reads TGTGCCATCAGTGCCGGGACAGGGGCAGGTGGCTACACCTTC. This sequence encodes CAISAGTGAGGYTF.

Comments on this clonotype: The conserved phenylalanine or tryptophan is not found at the CDR3 terminus, so this likely reflects a read error. The CDR3 sequence is CASGTTSGFSSYNEQFI. The CDR3 coding sequence is TGTGCCAGCGGAACGACTAGCGGGTTTAGCTCCTACAATGAGCAGTTCATC. The chain joins TRBV7-3 to TRBJ2-1; 10 bases map to TRBD2. CDR1 and CDR2 from the germline V gene are SGHTA and FQGTGA. CDR3 length equals 17 residues. Germline trimming cut 8 bases from V and 0 bases from J; bases unmatched to any gene: 10.

V and J are TRBV2 and TRBJ2-5; D gene unclear. The CDR3 runs 13 residues. V was clipped by 3 bases and J by 1 base, with 6 bases between them. Looked up from germline, CDR1 is SNHLY and CDR2 is FYNNEI. The CDR3 protein is CASSDLVQETQYF. CDR3 DNA: TGTGCCAGCAGTGATCTAGTCCAAGAGACCCAGTACTTC. The full variable domain, its missing parts supplied by reference TRBV2 and TRBJ2-5, is EPEVTQTPSHQVTQMGQEVILRCVPISNHLYFYWYRQILGQKVEFLVSFYNNEISEKSEIFDDQFSVERPDGSNFTLKIRSTKLEDSAMYFCASSDLVQETQYFGPGTRLLVL.

The chain links TRBV28 to TRBJ2-7, with 9 positions matching TRBD2. The V gene's germline CDR1 is MDHEN and CDR2 SYDVKM. This CDR3 is built from 19 residues. J was trimmed by 5 bases and V by 6 bases; bases with no gene match: 23. CDR3 nucleotide sequence: TGTGCCAGCAGAGTACGAACGGCCGGGACTAGCCCCCTCAGGCACGAGCAGTACTTC. Its protein product is CASRVRTAGTSPLRHEQYF.